The sequence of this TCR beta chain was determined in a study of blood T cell repertoires in COVID-19. Study overall: Acute-phase and convalescent COVID-19 samples originated in the United States, Italy and Spain. T cells, B-cell-depleted T cells, or PBMCs provided the cDNA or gDNA that served as material.

The J segment lost 1 base and the V segment lost 6 bases, leaving 6 bases of the junction unmatched. From germline, CDR1 is SGHVS and CDR2 FQNEAQ. The CDR3 covers 15 residues. Authors' processing steps: Estimation of nucleated cell counts was performed using reference gene primer amplification. Assay: immunoSEQ multiplex PCR; the TCRdb copy retains only in-frame clones and omits some. V, J and clone size are those of that table, while D and trimming were read from the DNA. Among roughly 140,000 clones listed, approximately 85% were seen once. The J gene is TRBJ2-3, the V gene TRBV7-8; 8 bases agree with TRBD2. Specimen: peripheral blood. The sequence came from a woman of 80 years or more with acute or convalescent COVID-19. The CDR3 DNA reads as TGTGCCAGCAGTCCAATTAGCGGGGGCACAGATACGCAGTATTTT. Its protein product is CASSPISGGTDTQYF. The whole variable domain, remainder taken from reference TRBV7-8 and TRBJ2-3, is GAGVSQSPRYKVAKRGQDVALRCDPISGHVSLFWYQQALGQGPEFLTYFQNEAQLDKSGLPSDRFFAERPEGSVSTLKIQRTQQEDSAVYLCASSPISGGTDTQYFGPGTRLTVL.